Each of the 8 T cell receptor beta chains below was sequenced from the same sample in a study of CD8 T cells in Susac syndrome. After extraction with the RNeasy kit, about 0.5 to 1 ug of the RNA was reverse transcribed using random hexamers. Via MiXCR, TCRdb re-called the immunoSEQ multiplex PCR reads, giving one row per CDR3 protein. The sample records 180,000 or so distinct CDR3 sequences, approximately 95% being singletons. Sequencing used CD4+ T cells from PBMCs. The receptor source for this set is a human donor in good health.

This chain links TRBV29-1 with TRBJ2-1; D unclear. The CDR3 has 12 residues. CDR1 and CDR2 (germline): SQVTM, ANQGSEA. V dropped 7 bases and J dropped 10 bases, with 17 bases sitting between them. The CDR3 DNA reads TGCAGCGCCCTAGAGCCAAATTGGGAGCAGTTCTTC. Amino acid sequence: CSALEPNWEQFF.

V is TRBV30 and J is TRBJ2-1, with D unclear. The CDR3 runs 12 residues. V gave up 0 bases and J gave up 7 bases, with 7 bases separating them. Germline V lookup: CDR1 GTSNPN, CDR2 SVGIG (reference sequence). The CDR3 region has the DNA TGTGCCTGGAGTGTTTGGTTGAATGAGCAGTTCTTC. Translation gives CAWSVWLNEQFF.

The CDR3 region is CSVEIGGGQPQHF. CDR3 nucleotide sequence: TGCAGCGTTGAAATCGGGGGGGGTCAGCCCCAGCATTTT. V and J are TRBV29-1 and TRBJ1-5; tentatively, D is TRBD1 (5 bases). Germline V gives CDR1 SQVTM, CDR2 ANQGSEA. The CDR3 is 13 amino acids. V lost 2 bases to trimming and J lost 6 bases, with 11 bases between them.

CDR3 sequence (DNA): TGCAGTGCGAACAGGGACTTCAATCAGCCCCAGCATTTT. Translation gives CSANRDFNQPQHF. This rearrangement joins TRBV20-1 to TRBJ1-5; D might be TRBD1 (6 bases). The germline V and J ends were trimmed by 6 bases and 3 bases, with 12 bases remaining between them. Germline CDR1 reads DFQATT; CDR2 reads SNEGSKA (reference sequence). This CDR3 spans 13 amino acids.

V usage is TRBV13 and J usage is TRBJ2-5; 9 nucleotides align to TRBD2. Trimming at V came to 3 bases and at J to 3 bases, leaving 11 bases not matched to a gene. CDR1 is PRHDT and CDR2 is FYEKMQ in the germline V gene (reference sequence). The CDR3 covers 17 residues. CDR3 DNA sequence: TGTGCCAGCAGCTTCTACCTTCGCGGGGGGGACGAAGAGACCCAGTACTTC. It encodes CASSFYLRGGDEETQYF.

The rearrangement uses TRBV9 and TRBJ1-2; 7 nucleotides match TRBD1. V gave up 0 bases and J gave up 6 bases; unmatched junction bases: 2. Germline values: CDR1 SGDLS, CDR2 YYNGEE. The CDR3 has 13 residues. In nucleotides, the CDR3 is TGTGCCAGCAGCGTAGGACAGGGAGATGGCTACACCTTC. Its translation is CASSVGQGDGYTF.

The chain recombines TRBV3-1 with TRBJ1-5, with a weak D call TRBD1 (6 bases). The CDR3 extends over 17 amino acids. Trimming left V 1 base short and J 2 bases short, with 15 bases between. The germline V gene encodes CDR1 LGHDT and CDR2 YNNKEL (reference sequence). The CDR3 loop is CASSQVRRGSGNQPQHF. The DNA for the CDR3 is TGTGCCAGCAGCCAAGTCCGTAGGGGGAGCGGCAATCAGCCCCAGCATTTT.

The gene calls are TRBV12-3 or TRBV12-4 and TRBJ2-7, with 7 bases aligning to TRBD1. Trimming cost V 3 bases and J 2 bases; bases outside gene matches: 4. The CDR3 length is 14 residues. CDR3 protein: CASSFRQGPYEQYF. The CDR3 DNA is TGTGCCAGCAGTTTCCGACAGGGACCCTACGAGCAGTACTTC.